The 27 T cell receptor beta chains reported below all come from one sample, sequenced in a study of CD8 T cells in ankylosing spondylitis. TCRdb reanalysed the 5' RACE reads using MiXCR and keeps one entry per CDR3 protein. The top ten clones hold roughly 8% of a sample with 250,000 to 350,000 distinct CDR3 sequences, 20% of them seen once. Sequenced sample: blood, either unsorted or a sorted T cell fraction (not recorded which). The receptors here all came from a male donor with ankylosing spondylitis or in good health (not recorded which).

J is TRBJ1-1 and V is TRBV12-3 or TRBV12-4, with TRBD1 matching over 8 bases. The CDR3 covers 14 residues. The trim removed 9 bases at V and 0 bases at J, leaving 6 bases unmatched. The CDR3, as DNA: TGTGCCAGTCACAGGGGGGCCATGAACACTGAAGCTTTCTTT. It yields the protein CASHRGAMNTEAFF.

A few counts support this clonotype. The rearrangement joins TRBV27 to TRBJ2-1, with TRBD1 matching over 9 bases. The CDR3 totals 13 residues. The V and J ends lost 7 bases and 12 bases, in that order; junction bases with no gene match: 10. Germline CDR1 and CDR2: MNHEY and SMNVEV (reference sequence). CDR3 nucleotides: TGTGCCAGCACCCCGGGACAGGGTAGGGCGCAGTTCTTC. This gives the protein CASTPGQGRAQFF.

This clonotype was seen only a few times. V and J are TRBV7-2 and TRBJ2-4; D not certain. Germline V gene data show CDR1 as SGHTA and CDR2 as FQGNSA. Trimming removed 1 base at V and 0 bases at J, with 7 bases between. CDR3 size: 15 residues. The CDR3 protein is CASSLVAVAKNIQYF. CDR3 in DNA: TGTGCCAGCAGCTTAGTTGCTGTAGCCAAAAACATTCAGTACTTC. Full variable domain (rest looked up from reference TRBV7-2 and TRBJ2-4): GAGVSQSPSNKVTEKGKDVELRCDPISGHTALYWYRQSLGQGLEFLIYFQGNSAPDKSGLPSDRFSAERTGGSVSTLTIQRTQQEDSAVYLCASSLVAVAKNIQYFGAGTRLSVL.

This clonotype came up a few times. The V and J genes are TRBV12-3 or TRBV12-4 and TRBJ1-5; D is uncertain. Between the trimmed V and J ends, which lost 6 bases and 1 base, there was a span of 4 bases. The CDR3 covers 12 residues. CDR3 sequence: CASSASNQPQHF. The CDR3 DNA is TGTGCCAGCAGCGCCAGCAATCAGCCCCAGCATTTT.

This chain uses TRBV27 with TRBJ2-3; 8 bases fit TRBD1. V lost 7 bases to trimming and J lost 7 bases; unmatched junction nucleotides: 13. CDR3 length equals 15 residues. Germline V gene lookup returns CDR1 MNHEY and CDR2 SMNVEV (reference sequence). CDR3 sequence reads: CASTPGAGGMNTQYF. The CDR3 DNA is TGTGCCAGCACCCCCGGGGCAGGGGGCATGAATACGCAGTATTTT.

This chain connects TRBV5-1 to TRBJ1-5; D not resolved. V gave up 1 base and J gave up 1 base, with 15 bases separating them. The CDR3 sequence is 17 residues long. The V gene's germline CDR1 is SGHRS and CDR2 YFSETQ. Here the CDR3 DNA reads TGCGCCAGCAGCTTGTCCCCTTTGGGTGGAAGCAATCAGCCCCAGCATTTT. It yields the protein CASSLSPLGGSNQPQHF.

The chain has TRBV30 and TRBJ2-3; perhaps TRBD2 as D (6 bases). Trimming left V 3 bases short and J 9 bases short, with 13 bases between. The germline V gene has CDR1 GTSNPN and CDR2 SVGIG (reference sequence). The CDR3 spans 12 residues. CDR3 in amino acids: CAWRKDYATQYF. CDR3 sequence (DNA): TGTGCCTGGAGAAAGGACTACGCAACGCAGTATTTT.

The sample holds many counts of this clonotype. V gene TRBV12-3 or TRBV12-4 combines with J gene TRBJ1-4; tentative D call: TRBD1 (6 bases). This CDR3 has 14 amino acids. V lost 5 bases and J 7 bases, leaving 14 bases between the germline ends. CDR3 nucleotide sequence: TGTGCCAGCAGTAACCCGCGAGGGGGTGAAAAACTGTTTTTT. It is translated as CASSNPRGGEKLFF.

The DNA for the CDR3 is TGCAGTACCGAACTTGGGACAGGAGATGAGACCCAGTACTTC. It yields the protein CSTELGTGDETQYF. The chain uses TRBV20-1 and TRBJ2-5; 8 bases match TRBD1. Trimming removed 8 bases from V and 5 bases from J; junction bases left unmatched: 13. Germline assignment: CDR1 DFQATT and CDR2 SNEGSKA (reference sequence). This CDR3 region has 14 residues.

This clonotype was seen a handful of times. The chain employs TRBV15 and TRBJ2-5; possibly TRBD1 for D (6 bases). The CDR3 totals 15 residues. Germline loops: CDR1 LNHNV, CDR2 YYDKDF (reference sequence). Trimming shortened V by 0 bases and J by 2 bases, and 10 bases separated the two germline ends. The CDR3 sequence is CATSRDPGVQETQYF. In DNA form, the CDR3 reads TGTGCCACCAGCAGAGATCCAGGGGTTCAAGAGACCCAGTACTTC.

This clonotype was observed a few times. The rearrangement links TRBV5-1 to TRBJ2-3; 9 bases are shared with TRBD2. Germline V gene lookup returns CDR1 SGHRS and CDR2 YFSETQ. This CDR3 is built from 15 residues. V was clipped by 4 bases and J by 6 bases; unmatched bases: 9. The CDR3 sequence is CASSRLAALGDTQYF. CDR3 DNA sequence: TGCGCCAGCAGCCGACTAGCGGCCCTTGGGGATACGCAGTATTTT.

The gene calls are TRBV20-1 and TRBJ2-2, with 10 bases identical to TRBD2. CDR3 length: 18 amino acids. The V gene end was trimmed by 0 bases and the J gene end by 0 bases; junction bases not matched to a gene: 7. Germline loops: CDR1 DFQATT, CDR2 SNEGSKA (reference sequence). The CDR3 sequence is CSARDAASGGANTGELFF. The CDR3 nucleotides read TGCAGTGCTAGAGATGCAGCTAGCGGGGGCGCGAACACCGGGGAGCTGTTTTTT.

This clonotype was counted many times. The chain recombines TRBV5-1 with TRBJ2-1; a possible D gene is TRBD2 (6 bases). V shed 4 bases and J shed 0 bases, with 17 bases lying between them. Germline V lookup: CDR1 SGHRS, CDR2 YFSETQ. CDR3 length: 17 residues. The CDR3 reads CASSGVGAGSSYNEQFF. The CDR3 DNA is TGCGCCAGCAGCGGCGTTGGGGCGGGGAGCTCCTACAATGAGCAGTTCTTC.

V and J are TRBV19 and TRBJ2-1, with D unresolved. Germline-derived CDR1 and CDR2 are LNHDA and SQIVND (reference sequence). This CDR3 comprises 12 residues. Trimming cost V 0 bases and J 11 bases, with 8 bases left between them. The CDR3 DNA reads TGTGCCAGTAGTATAGATGACGGCCAGCAGTTCTTC. Protein product: CASSIDDGQQFF.

This clonotype was counted ten times or more. J is TRBJ2-3 and V is TRBV20-1; D might be TRBD1 (6 bases). V dropped 0 bases and J dropped 8 bases, with 12 bases sitting between them. CDR1 and CDR2 from the germline V gene are DFQATT and SNEGSKA (reference sequence). CDR3 length: 13 residues. This chain's CDR3 is CSARDWTAFTQYF. The CDR3 coding sequence is TGCAGTGCTAGAGATTGGACAGCTTTTACGCAGTATTTT.

The rearrangement links TRBV20-1 to TRBJ2-3, with TRBD2 matching over 8 bases. The CDR3 consists of 14 residues. Germline CDR1 DFQATT, CDR2 SNEGSKA (reference sequence). The junction had 11 bases not matched to a gene; V was cut back by 6 bases and J by 6 bases. The CDR3 nucleotides read TGCAGTGCCCCCCTAGCGGGCGTGGGGGATACGCAGTATTTT. Its protein product is CSAPLAGVGDTQYF.

This clonotype has just a few counts. The chain links TRBV12-3 or TRBV12-4 to TRBJ2-6; D possibly corresponds to TRBD2 (6 bases). The CDR3 contains 17 residues. The ends were cut back, 3 bases at V and 3 bases at J, with 15 bases in the middle. CDR3 region: CASSLRGSVGGANVLTF. The DNA of the CDR3 is TGTGCCAGCAGTTTGCGGGGATCTGTCGGTGGGGCCAACGTCCTGACTTTC.

This chain links TRBV12-3 or TRBV12-4 with TRBJ1-5, with 8 bases lining up with TRBD1. The CDR3 is made up of 19 amino acids. V was pared by 4 bases and J by 3 bases, with 17 bases of the junction left unmatched. CDR3 protein: CASSSLARTGLVNNQPQHF. CDR3 in DNA: TGTGCCAGCAGTTCACTAGCCAGGACAGGGTTGGTGAACAATCAGCCCCAGCATTTT.

The genes are TRBV5-1 and TRBJ1-6; D gene uncertain. This CDR3 is 16 amino acids long. The V and J ends lost 4 bases and 0 bases respectively, with 11 bases between them. Germline loops: CDR1 SGHRS, CDR2 YFSETQ. CDR3 protein: CASSLTPSSYNSPLHF. CDR3 sequence (DNA): TGCGCCAGCAGCCTGACACCGAGCTCCTATAATTCACCCCTCCACTTT. The variable domain in full, completed from reference TRBV5-1 and TRBJ1-6, reads KAGVTQTPRYLIKTRGQQVTLSCSPISGHRSVSWYQQTPGQGLQFLFEYFSETQRNKGNFPGRFSGRQFSNSRSEMNVSTLELGDSALYLCASSLTPSSYNSPLHFGNGTRLTVT.

The sample holds a few counts of this clonotype. The DNA is left out, because the CDR3 cannot be placed on it with certainty; the CDR3 is given as TCRdb lists it. The rearrangement joins TRBV27 to TRBJ1-4; TRBD1 reflects the table's D call only, with no check against the DNA. The CDR3 numbers 15 amino acids, ends counted. Germline assignment: CDR1 MNHEY and CDR2 SMNVEV (reference sequence). The CDR3 sequence is CASSRDRGRRKNCFF.

The CDR3 DNA is TGTGCCAGCAGCCTGGGACTAGCGGGAGGAAGCAATGAGCAGTTCTTC. This translates into CASSLGLAGGSNEQFF. The rearrangement links TRBV7-3 to TRBJ2-1, with 15 bases identical to TRBD2. Losses at the gene ends were 5 bases for V and 6 bases for J; bases not matched to a gene: 5. Germline assignment: CDR1 SGHTA and CDR2 FQGTGA. This CDR3 is 16 amino acids long.

This rearrangement joins TRBV20-1 to TRBJ1-1; possibly TRBD1 for D (6 bases). From germline, CDR1 is DFQATT and CDR2 SNEGSKA (reference sequence). V was trimmed by 0 bases and J by 7 bases, leaving 15 bases between them. The CDR3 is 14 residues long. CDR3 bases: TGCAGTGCTAGAGACCAGGGGAGATACAGTGAAGCTTTCTTT. This codes for CSARDQGRYSEAFF.

The table lists this clonotype with a few counts. V usage is TRBV27 and J usage is TRBJ1-1; possibly TRBD1 for D (6 bases). CDR1 is MNHEY, CDR2 SMNVEV, per germline (reference sequence). Trimming took 2 bases from V and 11 from J, leaving 12 bases between them. The CDR3 is 12 residues long. For the CDR3, the DNA is TGTGCCAGCAGTTTAATTGGGGGCAAGGCTTTCTTT. As protein: CASSLIGGKAFF.

The chain carries TRBV12-3 or TRBV12-4 and TRBJ2-5; D perhaps matches TRBD2 (6 bases). This CDR3 is 14 amino acids long. The V end was cut by 4 bases, the J end by 4 bases, with 13 bases between. CDR3 nucleotide sequence: TGTGCCAGCAGTTATCGAGGAGGGCGAGAGACCCAGTACTTC. This sequence encodes CASSYRGGRETQYF.

This chain joins TRBV7-3 and TRBJ2-1, with TRBD1 matching over 8 bases. The CDR3 sequence is 15 residues long. The V gene end was trimmed by 3 bases and the J gene end by 2 bases; junction bases not matched to a gene: 3. Germline CDR1 SGHTA, CDR2 FQGTGA. The CDR3 DNA sequence: TGTGCCAGCAGCTTGGACAGGGTTCCCTACAATGAGCAGTTCTTC. Protein: CASSLDRVPYNEQFF.

In this sample, this clonotype turned up a few times. This chain links TRBV12-2 with TRBJ2-7; TRBD1 is the table's D call and was not checked against the DNA. TRBV12-2 is termed a pseudogene. This CDR3 is 15 amino acids long. The CDR3 here is CASRLLDSPKWEQYV. CDR3 coding DNA: TGTGCAAGTCGCTTGTTGGACAGCCCCAAGTGGGAGCAGTACGTC.

The chain employs TRBV28 and TRBJ2-2; 7 bases line up with TRBD1. V shed 6 bases, J shed 1 base, and the junction held 2 bases outside the gene matches. The CDR3 runs to 14 residues. The germline CDR1 and CDR2 sequences are MDHEN and SYDVKM. The DNA of the CDR3 is TGTGCCAGCAGCCGGACAGGGAACACCGGGGAGCTGTTTTTT. Translated, it gives CASSRTGNTGELFF.